The 18 T cell receptor beta chains below all came from one sample that was sequenced in a study of a mutant IDH1 vaccine in newly diagnosed glioma. TCRdb keeps only in-frame clones here, not all; method: immunoSEQ multiplex PCR. Of 25,000 to 35,000 clones listed, around 92% are singletons. These receptors have no known antigen. Stated time point: week 5, during vaccination. Each vaccine dose was 300 ug of mutant IDH1 20-mer peptide, with topical imiquimod. The specimen comprised PBMCs, sampled from a glioma patient whose treatment included an IDH1 peptide vaccine. These TCRs come from a young man with glioma.

The chain carries TRBV9 and TRBJ2-3, with 8 bases matching TRBD2. Germline V gives CDR1 SGDLS, CDR2 YYNGEE. V shed 0 bases and J 4 bases; nucleotides not matched to a gene: 13. The CDR3 is 18 residues long. The CDR3: CASSVVGGGKAGADTQYF. The CDR3 DNA sequence: TGTGCCAGCAGCGTAGTCGGGGGGGGCAAGGCAGGGGCAGATACGCAGTATTTT.

The V call is TRBV5-6, the J call TRBJ2-1; D gene ambiguous. CDR3 length: 12 amino acids. The germline V gene has CDR1 SGHDT and CDR2 YYEEEE. V lost 5 bases to trimming and J lost 10 bases, with 13 bases between them. The CDR3 loop is CASRVLSGEQFF. The CDR3 nucleotides are TGTGCCAGCAGAGTTCTATCCGGCGAGCAGTTCTTC.

The chain employs TRBV4-1 and TRBJ1-4; D uncertain. This CDR3 comprises 12 residues. CDR1 and CDR2 (germline): MGHRA, YSYEKL. Trimming removed 0 bases from V and 8 bases from J, with 4 bases in between. The chain's CDR3 is CASSQEGEKLFF. The CDR3, as DNA: TGCGCCAGCAGCCAAGAGGGGGAAAAACTGTTTTTT.

The chain combines TRBV7-8 with TRBJ2-2, with D perhaps TRBD1 (6 bases). V lost 1 base, J lost 2 bases, and 11 bases lay in between. CDR3 length: 16 residues. Germline V gene data show CDR1 as SGHVS and CDR2 as FQNEAQ. CDR3 nucleotides: TGTGCCAGCAGCTTAGTAGGGGGACATAACACCGGGGAGCTGTTTTTT. This encodes CASSLVGGHNTGELFF.

V gene TRBV7-9 combines with J gene TRBJ1-1; tentatively, D is TRBD1 (5 bases). Trimming shortened V by 5 bases and J by 10 bases, and 14 bases separated the two germline ends. The CDR3 has 12 amino acids. Germline-derived CDR1 and CDR2 are SEHNR and FQNEAQ (reference sequence). CDR3 DNA: TGTGCCAGCAGCCCCGTGGGGGAGGGAGCTTTCTTT. It is translated as CASSPVGEGAFF.

This clone was counted a few times. This sequence joins TRBV11-2 and TRBJ1-5, with unresolved D. The CDR3 has 13 amino acids. Germline V gene sequence: CDR1 SGHAT, CDR2 FQNNGV. V lost 5 bases and J lost 0, with 5 bases in between. The CDR3 nucleotides are TGTGCCAGCAGCCCCAGTAGCAATCAGCCCCAGCATTTT. Its protein is CASSPSSNQPQHF.

This clone was counted a single time. The chain uses TRBV19 and TRBJ1-1; the D is unclear. The V and J ends lost 0 bases and 1 base respectively, with 3 bases between them. The CDR3 sequence is 13 residues long. In germline, CDR1 is LNHDA, CDR2 SQIVND (reference sequence). Here the CDR3 reads CASSIERNTEAFF. CDR3 DNA sequence: TGTGCCAGTAGTATAGAACGGAACACTGAAGCTTTCTTT.

V is TRBV30 and J is TRBJ1-5; D uncertain. The germline V gene encodes CDR1 GTSNPN and CDR2 SVGIG (reference sequence). The CDR3 extends over 13 amino acids. With 1 base removed from V and 0 bases from J, the gap between germline ends came to 4 bases. The DNA of the CDR3 is TGTGCCTGGAGTGATGTTAGCAATCAGCCCCAGCATTTT. Protein sequence: CAWSDVSNQPQHF.

The chain links TRBV7-8 to TRBJ2-7, with 8 bases that match TRBD1. The V and J ends lost 4 bases and 2 bases, in that order; junction bases with no gene match: 1. The CDR3 runs 13 residues. Germline-derived CDR1 and CDR2 are SGHVS and FQNEAQ. The CDR3 region is CASSSTGAYEQYF. In DNA form, the CDR3 reads TGTGCCAGCAGCTCGACAGGGGCCTACGAGCAGTACTTC.

This rearrangement joins TRBV6-6 to TRBJ1-1, with D hard to call. The CDR3 sequence is 12 residues long. Germline-derived CDR1 and CDR2 are MNHNY and SVGAGI (reference sequence). V dropped 6 bases and J dropped 1 base, with 6 bases sitting between them. The CDR3: CASRLGNTEAFF. CDR3 DNA: TGTGCCAGCAGGTTGGGGAACACTGAAGCTTTCTTT.

The chain couples TRBV29-1 to TRBJ1-3; unclear D gene. This CDR3 spans 12 amino acids. CDR1 is SQVTM, CDR2 ANQGSEA, per germline. Trimming removed 4 bases from V and 2 bases from J, with 6 bases in between. The CDR3 region is CSVVGAGNTIYF. DNA for the CDR3: TGCAGCGTTGTCGGGGCTGGAAACACCATATATTTT.

This chain uses TRBV7-2 with TRBJ2-7; the D call may be TRBD1 or TRBD2 (5 bases each). Germline assignment: CDR1 SGHTA and CDR2 FQGNSA. With 6 bases removed from V and 2 bases from J, the gap between germline ends came to 17 bases. CDR3 length: 15 amino acids. The CDR3 loop is CASRPFGTATYEQYF. The CDR3 bases are TGTGCCAGCAGACCCTTCGGGACGGCCACCTACGAGCAGTACTTC.

V is TRBV6-6 and J is TRBJ1-2, with D uncertain. The CDR3 spans 12 residues. The germline CDR1 and CDR2 sequences are MNHNY and SVGAGI (reference sequence). Here the CDR3 reads CASSYLNYGYTF. The CDR3 DNA reads TGTGCTTCGAGTTATCTTAACTATGGCTACACCTTC.

CDR3 residues: CASSSVGVEQYF. Written as DNA, the CDR3 is TGTGCCAGCAGCTCAGTGGGGGTCGAGCAGTACTTC. The chain joins TRBV7-2 to TRBJ2-7; D is tentatively TRBD1 or TRBD2 (5 bases each). CDR1 is SGHTA, CDR2 FQGNSA, per germline. The CDR3 totals 12 residues. V dropped 4 bases and J dropped 6 bases, with 10 bases sitting between them.

This clone was observed a few times. The chain has TRBV14 and TRBJ1-1; D is ambiguous. Germline-derived CDR1 and CDR2 are SGHDN and FVKESK. V was clipped by 1 base and J by 3 bases, with 6 bases between them. The CDR3 covers 13 residues. This CDR3 is CASSQGTYTEAFF. The CDR3 DNA reads TGTGCCAGCAGCCAAGGTACCTACACTGAAGCTTTCTTT.

The V call is TRBV7-9, the J call TRBJ2-7, with a possible D match to TRBD1 (6 bases). Germline V lookup: CDR1 SEHNR, CDR2 FQNEAQ (reference sequence). CDR3 length equals 15 residues. Between the trimmed V and J ends, which lost 1 base and 0 bases, there was a span of 10 bases. The CDR3 loop is CASSLGTGSSYEQYF. CDR3 in DNA: TGTGCCAGCAGCTTAGGTACAGGGAGCTCCTACGAGCAGTACTTC.

This clone is medium-sized within its sample. The gene calls are TRBV7-9 and TRBJ2-1; 7 bases map to TRBD2. CDR3 size: 15 residues. Germline trimming cut 6 bases from V and 3 bases from J; bases unmatched to any gene: 8. Per the germline V gene, CDR1 is SEHNR and CDR2 is FQNEAQ (reference sequence). The CDR3 DNA reads TGTGCCAGCAGTTCCCGGACTAGAAGCTACAATGAGCAGTTCTTC. Residues: CASSSRTRSYNEQFF. The whole variable domain, filled in from reference TRBV7-9 and TRBJ2-1, reads DTGVSQNPRHKITKRGQNVTFRCDPISEHNRLYWYRQTLGQGPEFLTYFQNEAQLEKSRLLSDRFSAERPKGSFSTLEIQRTEQGDSAMYLCASSSRTRSYNEQFFGPGTRLTVL.

The chain has TRBV19 and TRBJ2-1; 8 bases align to TRBD1. This CDR3 contains 16 residues. J gave up 0 bases and V 10 bases, and 11 bases lay outside the gene matches. The germline V gene encodes CDR1 LNHDA and CDR2 SQIVND (reference sequence). This CDR3 is CAIELWTGSSYNEQFF. The CDR3 coding sequence is TGTGCCATCGAACTCTGGACAGGGAGCTCCTACAATGAGCAGTTCTTC. Combining the CDR3 with reference TRBV19 and TRBJ2-1 gives the whole variable domain DGGITQSPKYLFRKEGQNVTLSCEQNLNHDAMYWYRQDPGQGLRLIYYSQIVNDFQKGDIAEGYSVSREKKESFPLTVTSAQKNPTAFYLCAIELWTGSSYNEQFFGPGTRLTVL.